This T cell receptor beta chain was identified in a study of cytomegalovirus exposure and HLA in healthy donors. V lost 0 bases, J lost 9 bases, and 10 bases lay in between. Germline values: CDR1 SGDLS, CDR2 YYNGEE. The CDR3 has 13 residues. Profiled with immunoSEQ multiplex PCR; TCRdb holds only in-frame clones, not every one. This table has about 130,000 clones, around nine tenths appearing once. With regard to this clone: No antigen is known for it.

Notes on the study in general: The classifier was said to identify cytomegalovirus status with high specificity and sensitivity. The study recorded 160 or so TCR beta chains that were cytomegalovirus-associated.

Separate from the roughly 700-subject first cohort, the 120-subject validation cohort was the one that the donors belonged to. The chain has TRBV9 and TRBJ2-1; D possibly corresponds to TRBD2 (5 bases). Sequenced sample: PBMCs. This clonotype was obtained from a man aged 25-45 years in good health and CMV-seronegative. CDR3 residues: CASSVVLASEQFF. CDR3 in DNA: TGTGCCAGCAGCGTAGTTCTAGCAAGTGAGCAGTTCTTC.